Described below is a single T cell receptor (beta chain) sequence and its context. These data belong to a study of OX40 agonist ivuxolimab in advanced cancers. As for the study in general: Recorded diagnoses for dose-escalation patients were hepatocellular carcinoma, melanoma, renal cell or head and neck cancer. Enrollees could have had prior anti-PD-1, anti-PD-L1 or anti-CTLA-4 therapy, which around 40% had received. The group had a mean age of about 60 years, ranged from roughly 23 to 85, and was approximately 81% male.

Autoimmune disease history or systemic immunosuppression led to patients being barred. Method: immunoSEQ multiplex PCR; TCRdb's copy keeps in-frame clones and lacks some. The repertoire holds 70,000 to 95,000 clones, more than 70% seen once, with about 6.9% in the top ten. CDR3 length equals 16 residues. V was clipped by 2 bases and J by 5 bases; unmatched bases: 11. V and J are TRBV5-3 and TRBJ1-1; TRBD1 matches at 8 bases. Being an ORF, TRBV5-3 has a function that is uncertain. The sequencing here drew on CD4+ or CD8+ T cells sorted from blood, taken in a trial of the OX40 agonist ivuxolimab. The sequence was collected from an adult with an advanced solid tumor such as melanoma, head and neck, liver or kidney cancer. The CDR3 nucleotides are TGTGCCAGAAGCTTTGGACAGGGACTCTATAGGACTGAAGCTTTCTTT. It codes for CARSFGQGLYRTEAFF.